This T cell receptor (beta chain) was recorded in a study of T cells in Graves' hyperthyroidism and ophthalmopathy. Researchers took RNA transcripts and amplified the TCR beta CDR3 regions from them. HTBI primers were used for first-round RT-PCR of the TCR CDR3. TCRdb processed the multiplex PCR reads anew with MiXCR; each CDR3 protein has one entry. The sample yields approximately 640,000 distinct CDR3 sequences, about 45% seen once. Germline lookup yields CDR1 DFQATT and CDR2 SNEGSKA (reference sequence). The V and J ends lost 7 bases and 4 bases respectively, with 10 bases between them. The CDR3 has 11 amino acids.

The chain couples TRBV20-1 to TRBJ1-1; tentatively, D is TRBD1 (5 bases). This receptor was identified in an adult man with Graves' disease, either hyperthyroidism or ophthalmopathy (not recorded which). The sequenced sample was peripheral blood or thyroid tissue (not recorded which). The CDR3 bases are TGCAGTGTTAAGGGGCCCACTGAAGCTTTCTTT. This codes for CSVKGPTEAFF.